This entry concerns a single T cell receptor (beta chain). With 5 bases clipped from V and 6 bases from J, the junction kept 9 bases outside the gene matches. The V gene's germline CDR1 is DFQATT and CDR2 SNEGSKA (reference sequence). The CDR3 sequence is 13 residues long. Through Arm-PCR of CDR3 regions and iRepertoire HTBI primers, TCR beta libraries were built. TCRdb redid the calling of the multiplex PCR reads with MiXCR, one entry per CDR3 protein. The sample contains about 420,000 distinct CDR3 sequences, over 15% of which appear only once. The entry originates in a study of regulatory T cells in long-lasting Graves disease. Time point defined: newly diagnosed GD, antithyroid drugs for less than 3 months. From RNA extracted from PBMCs, the TCR library was made. Guidelines of the American Thyroid Association were used to diagnose Graves' disease. Separately, the same data were catalogued under a study of T cells in Graves' hyperthyroidism and ophthalmopathy.

The specimen comprised peripheral blood mononuclear cells (PBMCs), sampled at new diagnosis, from a patient treated with antithyroid drugs. The sequence came from a woman younger than 30 with Graves disease. The chain couples TRBV20-1 to TRBJ2-7; 8 nucleotides match TRBD1. CDR3 bases: TGCAGTGCTGCGGACAGGGTAGTAAGCGAGCAGTACTTC. This sequence encodes CSAADRVVSEQYF.